The 8 T cell receptor beta chains reported below all come from one sample, sequenced in a study of blood T cell repertoires in COVID-19. Assay used: immunoSEQ multiplex PCR; TCRdb lists only in-frame clones, some missing. The sample gives a few hundred thousand clones, around 86% of which show up once; approximately 4.4% is in the top ten. The sample taken for sequencing was PBMCs or T cells enriched from blood (not recorded which). The receptors come from a woman aged 40 to 50 with acute COVID-19.

J is TRBJ2-2 and V is TRBV27; D uncertain. The germline V gene has CDR1 MNHEY and CDR2 SMNVEV (reference sequence). The CDR3 runs to 16 residues. V was shortened by 4 bases and J by 3 bases, with 15 bases between the two germline ends. The CDR3 DNA reads as TGTGCCAGCAGTTCCCAAAATCTAGTCTACACCGGGGAGCTGTTTTTT. The encoded protein is CASSSQNLVYTGELFF.

The CDR3 DNA reads TGTGCCAGCAGCGTCTGGGGAGACACAGATACGCAGTATTTT. It yields the protein CASSVWGDTDTQYF. V gene TRBV9 combines with J gene TRBJ2-3, with a possible D match to TRBD2 (5 bases). The CDR3 is made up of 14 amino acids. V lost 2 bases to trimming and J lost 2 bases, with 9 bases between them. Germline CDR1 is SGDLS and CDR2 is YYNGEE.

This chain connects TRBV5-1 to TRBJ1-3; 7 positions agree with TRBD1. The V gene end was trimmed by 0 bases and the J gene end by 0 bases; junction bases not matched to a gene: 9. Germline loops: CDR1 SGHRS, CDR2 YFSETQ. The CDR3 consists of 18 residues. The DNA for the CDR3 is TGCGCCAGCAGCTTGGAGGGGGCCTTCGGATCCTCTGGAAACACCATATATTTT. Translation gives CASSLEGAFGSSGNTIYF.

The CDR3 sequence is CSVATSGGGSEQFF. CDR3 in DNA: TGCAGCGTCGCTACTAGCGGGGGGGGCAGTGAGCAGTTCTTC. The chain carries TRBV29-1 and TRBJ2-1; TRBD2 aligns across 13 bases. Germline V gives CDR1 SQVTM, CDR2 ANQGSEA. J lost 9 bases, V lost 6 bases, and 8 bases had no gene match. The CDR3 consists of 14 residues.

This sequence joins TRBV28 and TRBJ1-2; D is uncertain. CDR1 and CDR2 (germline): MDHEN, SYDVKM. V was shortened by 7 bases and J by 4 bases, with 19 bases between the two germline ends. CDR3 length: 15 residues. The CDR3 coding sequence is TGTGCCAGCAAAACGACAAGCAACCCTCCCTATGGCTACACCTTC. As protein: CASKTTSNPPYGYTF.

The V call is TRBV18, the J call TRBJ2-1, with 8 bases that match TRBD1. The CDR3 runs to 14 residues. CDR1 and CDR2 from the germline V gene are KGHSH and LQKENI. The trim removed 8 bases at V and 7 bases at J, leaving 10 bases unmatched. This chain's CDR3 is CASTRGPEENEQFF. In DNA, the CDR3 is TGTGCCAGCACCAGGGGGCCCGAGGAAAATGAGCAGTTCTTC.

This sequence joins TRBV6-2 or TRBV6-3 and TRBJ1-6; tentative D call: TRBD1 (6 bases). CDR1 and CDR2 (germline): MNHEY, SVGEGT. The CDR3 loop spans 20 amino acids. The germline V and J ends were trimmed by 0 bases and 1 base, with 19 bases remaining between them. CDR3: CASSYSLATLRGSYNSPLHF. DNA of the CDR3: TGTGCCAGCAGTTACTCGTTGGCAACATTGAGGGGGTCCTATAATTCACCCCTCCACTTT.

CDR3 in amino acids: CASSRTGGGTDTQYF. Written as DNA, the CDR3 is TGTGCCAGCAGCCGCACCGGGGGAGGCACAGATACGCAGTATTTT. The V and J genes are TRBV7-7 and TRBJ2-3, with a possible D match to TRBD2 (6 bases). V lost 5 bases and J lost 1, with 13 bases in between. The germline CDR1 and CDR2 sequences are SSHAT and FNYEAQ (reference sequence). There are 15 residues in the CDR3.